This T cell receptor beta chain came from a study of technical replicates of blood from several donors. Libraries were prepared by immunoSEQ multiplex PCR; TCRdb keeps only in-frame clonotypes and omits some of them. The data show around 80,000 clones, approximately 94% seen once. Germline values: CDR1 MGHRA, CDR2 YSYEKL. With 0 bases clipped from V and 5 bases from J, the junction kept 5 bases outside the gene matches. The CDR3 loop spans 15 amino acids. The rearrangement links TRBV4-1 to TRBJ2-3, with 7 bases matching TRBD2. This receptor was identified in a human donor in good health. The sample taken for sequencing was T cells isolated from PBMCs. CDR3 in amino acids: CASSQDQREGDTQYF. In DNA, the CDR3 is TGCGCCAGCAGCCAAGACCAGCGGGAAGGAGATACGCAGTATTTT.